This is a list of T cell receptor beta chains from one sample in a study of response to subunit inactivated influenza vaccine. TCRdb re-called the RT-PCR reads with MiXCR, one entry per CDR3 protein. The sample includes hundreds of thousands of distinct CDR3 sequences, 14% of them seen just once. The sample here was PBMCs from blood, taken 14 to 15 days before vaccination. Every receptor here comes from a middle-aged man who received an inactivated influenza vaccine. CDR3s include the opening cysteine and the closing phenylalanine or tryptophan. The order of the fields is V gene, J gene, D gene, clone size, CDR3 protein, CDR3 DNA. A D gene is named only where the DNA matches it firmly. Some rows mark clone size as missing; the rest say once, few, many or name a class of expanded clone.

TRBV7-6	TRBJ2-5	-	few	CASSLVGGGRETQYF	TGTGCCAGCAGCTTAGTGGGTGGGGGAAGAGAGACCCAGTACTTC
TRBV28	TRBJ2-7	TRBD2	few	CASSLSVLAGDYEQYF	TGTGCCAGCAGTTTATCCGTACTAGCGGGGGATTACGAGCAGTACTTC
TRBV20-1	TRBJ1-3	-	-	CSASLSGNTIYF	TGCAGTGCTAGTTTATCTGGAAACACCATATATTTT
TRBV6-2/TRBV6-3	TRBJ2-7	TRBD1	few	CASRTDRDTLYYEQYF	TGTGCCAGCAGGACGGACAGGGACACCCTCTACTACGAGCAGTACTTC
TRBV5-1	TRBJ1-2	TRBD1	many	CASSREVGQGVYNYGYTF	TGCGCCAGCAGCCGGGAAGTGGGACAGGGGGTGTATAACTATGGCTACACCTTC
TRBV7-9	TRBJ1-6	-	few	CASNPGGGSPLHF	TGTGCCAGCAACCCGGGGGGCGGTTCACCCCTCCACTTT
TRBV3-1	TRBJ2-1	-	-	CASSEGLRGSYNEQFF	TGTGCCAGCAGTGAGGGACTTCGGGGCTCCTACAATGAGCAGTTCTTC
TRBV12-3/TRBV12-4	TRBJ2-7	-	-	CASSLARPGLSSHEQYF	TGTGCCAGCAGTTTAGCGCGCCCGGGACTGAGTAGCCACGAGCAGTACTTC
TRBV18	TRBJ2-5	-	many	CASSPGREETQYF	TGTGCCAGCTCACCTGGCAGAGAAGAGACCCAGTACTTC
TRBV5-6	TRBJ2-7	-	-	CASSLSGKPYEQYF	TGTGCCAGCAGCTTGAGCGGCAAACCCTACGAGCAGTACTTC
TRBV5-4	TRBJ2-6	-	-	CASTPFGNSGANVLTF	TGTGCCAGCACCCCGTTCGGCAACTCTGGGGCCAACGTCCTGACTTTC
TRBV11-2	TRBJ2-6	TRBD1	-	CASSPRQGGALSGANVLTF	TGTGCCAGCAGCCCTCGACAGGGGGGGGCCCTCTCTGGGGCCAACGTCCTGACTTTC
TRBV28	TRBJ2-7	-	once	CASSLSGTSGKQYF	TGTGCCAGCAGTTTAAGCGGGACATCCGGCAAGCAGTACTTC
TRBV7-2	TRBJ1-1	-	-	CASSLESSESEAFF	TGTGCCAGCAGCTTAGAATCCTCAGAATCTGAAGCTTTCTTT
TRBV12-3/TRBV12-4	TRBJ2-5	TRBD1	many	CASSTFRQGEETQYF	TGTGCCAGCAGTACCTTTAGACAGGGGGAAGAGACCCAGTACTTC
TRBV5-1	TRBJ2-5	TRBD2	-	CASSRVTTSGGKETQYF	TGCGCCAGCAGCCGCGTAACGACTAGCGGAGGAAAAGAGACCCAGTACTTC
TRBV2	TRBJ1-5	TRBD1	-	CASRGWQGGQPQHF	TGTGCCAGCAGAGGTTGGCAGGGGGGTCAGCCCCAGCATTTT
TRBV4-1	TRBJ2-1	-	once	CASSVREYNEQFF	TGCGCCAGCAGCGTCAGGGAATACAATGAGCAGTTCTTC
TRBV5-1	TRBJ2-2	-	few	CASSPRGDNTGELFF	TGCGCCAGCAGCCCCCGGGGTGACAACACCGGGGAGCTGTTTTTT
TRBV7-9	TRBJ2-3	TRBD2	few	CASTLLAGQTDTQYF	TGTGCCAGCACCCTACTAGCGGGACAAACAGATACGCAGTATTTT
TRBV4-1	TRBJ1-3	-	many	CASSQYGSIGNTIYF	TGCGCCAGCAGCCAATATGGGTCTATTGGAAACACCATATATTTT
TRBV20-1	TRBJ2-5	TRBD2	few	CSARVIAGGRNQETQYF	TGCAGTGCTAGAGTAATAGCGGGGGGGAGAAATCAAGAGACCCAGTACTTC